A selection of T cell receptor beta chains follows, all from one sample in a study of cytomegalovirus exposure and HLA in healthy donors. The data were produced by immunoSEQ multiplex PCR, yet TCRdb's version contains in-frame clones alone and is incomplete. The table shows approximately 270,000 clones, with 80% occurring only once. The material sequenced was PBMCs. These receptors were taken from a girl aged 2-10 years in good health and CMV-seronegative. The CDR3 runs from the conserved cysteine through the conserved F or W. D genes are given only for firm matches. Clone size is not always given. Where it is, it says once, few, many or a class for expanded clones.

J | V | length | size | D | CDR3 | DNA
TRBJ2-5 | TRBV18 | 13 | . | . | CASSPRRGETQYF | TGTGCCAGCTCACCACGAAGGGGCGAGACCCAGTACTTC
TRBJ2-2 | TRBV6-7 | 20 | . | TRBD2 | CASSSHNTLSGRASNGELFF | TGTGCCAGCAGTTCCCATAATACTCTTAGCGGGAGGGCCTCTAACGGGGAGCTGTTTTTT
TRBJ2-7 | TRBV4-1 | 15 | few | TRBD2 | CASSQDSGGAYEQYF | TGCGCCAGCAGCCAAGATAGTGGGGGGGCCTACGAGCAGTACTTC
TRBJ2-7 | TRBV6-5 | 15 | . | . | CASSYPLGASYEQYF | TGTGCCAGCAGTTACCCGTTAGGGGCTTCCTACGAGCAGTACTTC
TRBJ1-3 | TRBV5-4 | 17 | once | . | CASSLDMDSLTGNTIYF | TGTGCCAGCAGCTTAGACATGGACAGTTTAACTGGAAACACCATATATTTT
TRBJ2-5 | TRBV9 | 16 | . | TRBD1 | CASSPPPGTGDHEQYF | TGTGCCAGCAGCCCACCCCCCGGGACAGGGGACCATGAGCAGTACTTC
TRBJ2-2 | TRBV2 | 15 | . | . | CASSGHSYYTGELFF | TGTGCCAGCAGTGGTCACAGTTACTACACCGGGGAGCTGTTTTTT
TRBJ2-3 | TRBV10-3 | 14 | . | TRBD2 | CAISDRLAGDTQYF | TGTGCCATCAGTGACAGACTAGCGGGAGATACGCAGTATTTT
TRBJ1-4 | TRBV5-1 | 14 | . | TRBD1 | CASSLQGANEKLFF | TGCGCCAGCAGCTTACAGGGGGCTAATGAAAAACTGTTTTTT
TRBJ2-3 | TRBV6-5 | 13 | . | . | CASSRDWTDTQYF | TGTGCCAGCAGCCGGGACTGGACAGATACGCAGTATTTT
TRBJ2-1 | TRBV12-5 | 15 | . | TRBD2 | CASGRSGGVYNEQFF | TGTGCTAGTGGTCGTAGCGGGGGGGTATACAATGAGCAGTTCTTC
TRBJ2-3 | TRBV27 | 14 | once | TRBD2 | CASSIAGGADTQYF | TGTGCCAGCTCGATAGCGGGAGGGGCAGATACGCAGTATTTT
TRBJ2-4 | TRBV6-5 | 12 | . | TRBD1 | CASRQGIGIQYF | TGTGCCAGCAGACAGGGGATTGGCATTCAGTACTTC
TRBJ2-2 | TRBV2 | 15 | . | . | CASSREFANTGELFF | TGTGCCAGCAGTCGGGAGTTCGCGAACACCGGGGAGCTGTTTTTT
TRBJ2-7 | TRBV27 | 15 | . | TRBD2 | CASSIRSSGTYEQYF | TGTGCCAGCAGTATCCGGTCTAGCGGGACCTACGAGCAGTACTTC
TRBJ1-2 | TRBV18 | 16 | . | TRBD1 | CASSPGQGYVNYGYTF | TGTGCCAGCTCACCAGGACAGGGTTACGTTAACTATGGCTACACCTTC
TRBJ2-6 | TRBV27 | 20 | . | TRBD2 | CASSLSFTSGSYSGANVLTF | TGTGCCAGCAGTTTATCCTTCACTAGCGGTTCCTACTCTGGGGCCAACGTCCTGACTTTC
TRBJ1-1 | TRBV2 | 15 | once | TRBD1 | CARKDGTGFSTEAFF | TGTGCCAGAAAGGACGGGACAGGGTTTAGCACTGAAGCTTTCTTT
TRBJ2-3 | TRBV10-3 | 14 | . | . | CATLNRDKTDTQYF | TGTGCCACCCTTAACAGGGATAAGACAGATACGCAGTATTTT
TRBJ2-7 | TRBV2 | 12 | . | . | CASQDSYYEQYF | TGTGCCAGCCAAGACTCATACTACGAGCAGTACTTC
TRBJ2-2 | TRBV9 | 14 | . | . | CASSVMTDTGELFF | TGTGCCAGCAGCGTTATGACAGACACCGGGGAGCTGTTTTTT
TRBJ1-2 | TRBV5-1 | 14 | . | TRBD1 | CASSETDRGYGYTF | TGCGCCAGCAGCGAGACGGACAGGGGATATGGCTACACCTTC